Below, 26 T cell receptor beta chains from the same sample are listed, as sequenced in a study of T cell responses to AZD1222 COVID-19 vaccine. Repertoires were generated with immunoSEQ multiplex PCR, while TCRdb's copy carries only in-frame clones and drops some. Here the sample spans about 120,000 clones, roughly 92% being singletons. Source: peripheral blood, taken on day 0 of AZD1222 vaccination. The receptors here all came from an adult in good health.

V and J are TRBV30 and TRBJ1-1; 9 bases align to TRBD1. Germline CDR1 is GTSNPN and CDR2 is SVGIG (reference sequence). The CDR3 sequence is 15 residues long. The V segment lost 0 bases and the J segment 4 bases; nucleotides outside the gene matches: 6. Here the CDR3 DNA reads TGTGCCTGGAGTGTGGACAGGGGAGAGGTCACTGAAGCTTTCTTT. Translation: CAWSVDRGEVTEAFF.

CDR3 amino acids: CASSLLGQETYEQYF. The CDR3 DNA reads TGTGCCAGCAGTTTATTGGGACAGGAAACCTACGAGCAGTACTTC. The chain carries TRBV27 and TRBJ2-7, with TRBD1 matching over 8 bases. J lost 2 bases, V lost 1 base, and 4 bases had no gene match. The CDR3 runs 15 residues. CDR1 and CDR2 (germline): MNHEY, SMNVEV (reference sequence).

The J gene is TRBJ1-1, the V gene TRBV7-8, with D hard to call. Germline loops: CDR1 SGHVS, CDR2 FQNEAQ. The germline V and J ends were trimmed by 0 bases and 0 bases, with 11 bases remaining between them. This CDR3 contains 16 residues. The CDR3 region has the DNA TGTGCCAGCAGCTTAGCTTCGAGACGGCTGAACACTGAAGCTTTCTTT. Its translation is CASSLASRRLNTEAFF. Looking up the rest from reference TRBV7-8 and TRBJ1-1 gives the full variable domain: GAGVSQSPRYKVAKRGQDVALRCDPISGHVSLFWYQQALGQGPEFLTYFQNEAQLDKSGLPSDRFFAERPEGSVSTLKIQRTQQEDSAVYLCASSLASRRLNTEAFFGQGTRLTVV.

The chain employs TRBV4-1 and TRBJ2-5; the match to TRBD1 covers 9 bases. CDR3 length: 16 amino acids. V lost 0 bases, J lost 6 bases, and 8 bases stayed unmatched. Germline CDR1 and CDR2: MGHRA and YSYEKL. The CDR3 is CASSQEMTGGAKTQYF. CDR3 DNA: TGCGCCAGCAGCCAAGAAATGACAGGGGGGGCGAAGACCCAGTACTTC.

Comment on this clone: The same CDR3 can be traced to other DNA sequences in this sample. The chain joins TRBV7-2 to TRBJ2-3; unclear D gene. CDR1 is SGHTA, CDR2 FQGNSA, per germline. The V gene lost 3 bases and the J gene lost 2 bases, with 3 bases spanning the gap. There are 12 residues in the CDR3. CDR3 coding DNA: TGTGCCAGCAGCTTGATCACAGATACGCAGTATTTT. Translated: CASSLITDTQYF.

This rearrangement joins TRBV6-5 to TRBJ1-2; 10 positions match TRBD1. This CDR3 has 14 residues. V lost 6 bases and J lost 5; bases outside the gene matches: 6. Per germline, CDR1 MNHEY and CDR2 SVGAGI. The CDR3 bases are TGTGCCAGCAGGGGTCCGGGACAGGGGTATGGCTACACCTTC. This encodes CASRGPGQGYGYTF.

The J gene is TRBJ2-1, the V gene TRBV7-3; TRBD1 matches 7 bases. The CDR3 is made up of 13 amino acids. With 4 bases clipped from V and 4 bases from J, the junction kept 1 base outside the gene matches. Germline V CDR1 and CDR2: SGHTA, FQGTGA. CDR3 sequence (DNA): TGTGCCAGCAGCTCGACAGGGTACAATGAGCAGTTCTTC. Protein product: CASSSTGYNEQFF.

This chain joins TRBV6-5 and TRBJ2-5, with a tentative D call TRBD2 (6 bases). Trimming took off 6 bases at V and 1 base at J, with 15 bases between the two ends. Germline V gene data show CDR1 as MNHEY and CDR2 as SVGAGI. The CDR3 is 15 amino acids. As DNA, the CDR3 is TGTGCCAGCAGCCCCTCGGACTATCTCCAAGAGACCCAGTACTTC. It translates to CASSPSDYLQETQYF.

This clone has more than one count but fewer than ten. V is TRBV14 and J is TRBJ1-2, with a possible D match to TRBD1 (5 bases). Germline assignment: CDR1 SGHDN and CDR2 FVKESK. V was shortened by 1 base and J by 8 bases, with 11 bases between the two germline ends. The CDR3 is 13 residues long. CDR3 amino acids: CASSQARAYGYTF. The DNA of the CDR3 is TGTGCCAGCAGCCAAGCCAGGGCGTACGGCTACACCTTC.

This clone was seen a few times. The V call is TRBV11-2, the J call TRBJ2-2, with 13 bases matching TRBD2. This CDR3 has 19 amino acids. The V and J ends lost 4 bases and 5 bases, in that order; junction bases with no gene match: 13. Germline values: CDR1 SGHAT, CDR2 FQNNGV. DNA for the CDR3: TGTGCCAGCAGCTCTAGATGGACTAGCGGGGGAGGAGGGACCGGGGAGCTGTTTTTT. Translated, it gives CASSSRWTSGGGGTGELFF.

The chain couples TRBV10-3 to TRBJ1-1, with D perhaps matching TRBD1 (6 bases). Germline V CDR1 and CDR2: ENHRY, SYGVKD. The CDR3 sequence is 15 residues long. The germline V and J ends were trimmed by 5 bases and 1 base, with 14 bases remaining between them. CDR3 sequence reads: CAISPPEGENTEAFF. CDR3 DNA: TGTGCCATCAGTCCTCCCGAGGGGGAGAACACTGAAGCTTTCTTT.

The chain combines TRBV5-1 with TRBJ1-1; D is undetermined. Trimming left V 4 bases short and J 1 base short, with 8 bases between. CDR3 size: 13 residues. CDR1 is SGHRS, CDR2 YFSETQ, per germline. The chain's CDR3 is CASSPLSNTEAFF. Here the CDR3 DNA reads TGCGCCAGCAGCCCCCTATCGAACACTGAAGCTTTCTTT.

The gene calls are TRBV11-2 and TRBJ2-7; 8 bases fit TRBD2. V was pared by 5 bases and J by 3 bases, with 12 bases of the junction left unmatched. CDR1 and CDR2 from the germline V gene are SGHAT and FQNNGV. The CDR3 extends over 16 amino acids. The chain's CDR3 is CASSLSFGGVRYEQYF. As DNA, the CDR3 is TGTGCCAGCAGCCTTTCATTCGGGGGGGTACGCTACGAGCAGTACTTC.

This clone was seen a single time. V gene TRBV27 combines with J gene TRBJ2-5, with D tentatively TRBD1 or TRBD2 (5 bases each). CDR1 MNHEY and CDR2 SMNVEV come from the germline V gene (reference sequence). CDR3 size: 13 residues. V lost 8 bases and J lost 5, with 15 bases in between. CDR3 sequence: CASRVSGDETQYF. In nucleotides, the CDR3 is TGTGCCAGCCGAGTCTCTGGGGACGAGACCCAGTACTTC.

V is TRBV6-2 or TRBV6-3 and J is TRBJ2-5; D ambiguous. The V gene lost 2 bases and the J gene lost 5 bases, with 6 bases spanning the gap. The CDR3 runs to 12 residues. Germline V gene data show CDR1 as MNHEY and CDR2 as SVGEGT. The CDR3 nucleotides read TGTGCCAGCAGTTACCCAGCCGAGACCCAGTACTTC. Its protein is CASSYPAETQYF.

The chain has TRBV2 and TRBJ2-7; tentative D call: TRBD1 (6 bases). The germline CDR1 and CDR2 sequences are SNHLY and FYNNEI. This CDR3 has 11 residues. V lost 4 bases to trimming and J lost 6 bases, with 7 bases between them. Here the CDR3 reads CASSGTAEQYF. The CDR3 DNA sequence: TGTGCCAGCAGTGGGACAGCCGAGCAGTACTTC.

The chain couples TRBV7-7 to TRBJ1-1; D gene ambiguous. The CDR3 is 13 residues long. Germline CDR1 reads SSHAT; CDR2 reads FNYEAQ (reference sequence). V lost 6 bases, J lost 5 bases, and 13 bases lay in between. CDR3 sequence: CASSSTVGTEAFF. CDR3 DNA: TGTGCCAGCAGTTCAACAGTCGGGACTGAAGCTTTCTTT.

V gene TRBV3-1 (or the pseudogene TRBV3-2) combines with J gene TRBJ2-7; no clear D. CDR3 length equals 15 residues. Germline lookup yields CDR1 LGHDT and CDR2 YNNKEL (reference sequence). Trimming cost V 7 bases and J 5 bases, with 21 bases left between them. Here the CDR3 DNA reads TGTGCCAGCAACCTTTCAGACGGGCGGCTCCACGAGCAGTACTTC. Its translation is CASNLSDGRLHEQYF.

V and J are TRBV13 and TRBJ2-3; TRBD2 agrees at 14 bases. Germline V lookup: CDR1 PRHDT, CDR2 FYEKMQ (reference sequence). This CDR3 has 16 amino acids. The ends lost 5 bases at V and 3 bases at J; junction bases unmatched: 4. DNA of the CDR3: TGTGCCAGCAGCCCCGGACTAGCGGGGGGAACAGATACGCAGTATTTT. Translated, it gives CASSPGLAGGTDTQYF.

The V and J genes are TRBV3-1 (or the pseudogene TRBV3-2) and TRBJ1-1; no clear D gene. The CDR3 has 14 amino acids. V was pared by 5 bases and J by 9 bases, with 19 bases between. Per the germline V gene, CDR1 is LGHDT and CDR2 is YNNKEL (reference sequence). The CDR3 DNA reads as TGTGCCAGCAGCTTACCTTACCCGATGTCTCAAGCTTTCTTT. This sequence encodes CASSLPYPMSQAFF.

About this clone: The sample contains more than one DNA sequence encoding this CDR3. CDR3 loop: CASSEVGGRNSPLHF. For the CDR3, the DNA is TGTGCCAGCAGTGAAGTGGGCGGGCGTAATTCACCCCTCCACTTT. The rearrangement joins TRBV6-1 to TRBJ1-6, with D hard to call. The V gene's germline CDR1 is MNHNS and CDR2 SASEGT. This CDR3 is built from 15 residues. V dropped 1 base and J dropped 6 bases, with 10 bases sitting between them.

This chain uses TRBV6-5 with TRBJ2-7; a weak D match, TRBD1 (7 bases). The CDR3 is 16 amino acids. Germline V lookup: CDR1 MNHEY, CDR2 SVGAGI. V was trimmed by 0 bases and J by 4 bases, leaving 16 bases between them. CDR3 sequence: CASSYSIWAGGYEQYF. CDR3 in DNA: TGTGCCAGCAGTTACTCGATCTGGGCAGGGGGGTACGAGCAGTACTTC.

The V call is TRBV29-1, the J call TRBJ1-2; D might be TRBD1 (5 bases). Germline CDR1 reads SQVTM; CDR2 reads ANQGSEA. The CDR3 extends over 14 amino acids. The V and J ends lost 4 bases and 3 bases respectively, with 15 bases between them. This CDR3 reads CSVVGTTEDYGYTF. The CDR3 region has the DNA TGCAGCGTTGTGGGGACTACTGAAGACTATGGCTACACCTTC.

This chain uses TRBV4-1 with TRBJ1-1; tentatively, D is TRBD1 (5 bases). Looked up from germline, CDR1 is MGHRA and CDR2 is YSYEKL. The CDR3 is made up of 18 amino acids. Trimming left V 3 bases short and J 1 base short, with 21 bases between. CDR3: CASSHVTGTHQQNTEAFF. The DNA of the CDR3 is TGCGCCAGCAGCCATGTAACCGGGACCCACCAACAGAACACTGAAGCTTTCTTT.

The J gene is TRBJ1-1, the V gene TRBV24-1, with TRBD1 as a possible D gene (6 bases). V shed 10 bases and J shed 1 base, with 12 bases lying between them. The germline CDR1 and CDR2 sequences are KGHDR and SFDVKD. CDR3 length equals 13 residues. In DNA form, the CDR3 reads TGTGCCACTAAGGACAGACCGAACACTGAAGCTTTCTTT. Translated: CATKDRPNTEAFF.

The chain has TRBV13 and TRBJ2-7; D might be TRBD2 (6 bases). Trimming took 0 bases from V and 5 from J, leaving 11 bases between them. This CDR3 region has 14 residues. Looked up from germline, CDR1 is PRHDT and CDR2 is FYEKMQ (reference sequence). CDR3 nucleotides: TGTGCCAGCAGCTTAGGCGGGGGAAGGGACGAGCAGTACTTC. Protein: CASSLGGGRDEQYF. The whole variable domain, remainder taken from reference TRBV13 and TRBJ2-7, is AAGVIQSPRHLIKEKRETATLKCYPIPRHDTVYWYQQGPGQDPQFLISFYEKMQSDKGSIPDRFSAQQFSDYHSELNMSSLELGDSALYFCASSLGGGRDEQYFGPGTRLTVT.